A single T cell receptor beta chain is shown here with its context. The protocol was immunoSEQ multiplex PCR, while the TCRdb copy is restricted to in-frame clones and leaves out a portion. The sample contains approximately 58,000 clones, nearly 90% of which appear only once. This specimen belongs to a study of T cells in tuberculosis. After thawing and overnight rest, PBMC were stained with GMM-loaded CD1B tetramer, viability dye and anti-CD3 for sorting. The CD1B tetramers carried C32 glucose monomycolate purified from Rhodococcus equi. The CDR3 length is 16 residues. Looked up from germline, CDR1 is SQVTM and CDR2 is ANQGSEA. V dropped 1 base and J dropped 3 bases, with 17 bases sitting between them.

Sequenced sample: CD1b-GMM tetramer-negative cells sorted from PBMCs. The J gene is TRBJ2-3, the V gene TRBV29-1; TRBD2 is a possible D gene (5 bases). The clonotype was recovered from an adult woman with latent tuberculosis. This chain's CDR3 is CSVEVWSGSATDTQYF. CDR3 sequence (DNA): TGCAGCGTTGAAGTTTGGTCGGGGAGTGCGACAGATACGCAGTATTTT.